The entry below gives a single T cell receptor (beta chain) sequence along with its context. Trimming left V 0 bases short and J 5 bases short, with 14 bases between. The length of the CDR3 is 15 residues. CDR1 is MNHEY and CDR2 is SMNVEV in the germline V gene (reference sequence). The sample belongs to a study of shared clonotypes between healthy human individuals. Several immunoSEQ 96-well plates shared each subset's DNA, each plate a replicate. In the original workflow: Filtering differed since immunoSEQ provided only junctions, with no quality scores. TCRdb keeps only in-frame clones here, not all; method: immunoSEQ multiplex PCR. For V, J and clone size, that table is used; D and trimming come from the DNA. The top ten hold roughly 1% of the sample, which has some 2.1 million clones, around 96% seen once. Naive CD8 isolation took CD45RO-negative cells positively selected for CCR7 and excluded terminally differentiated effector memory CD45RA+ cells.

The clonotype was recovered from a man between 18 and 29 years old in good health. Specimen: naive CD8+ T cells sorted from blood. This chain connects TRBV27 to TRBJ2-7, with no clear D. CDR3 coding DNA: TGTGCCAGCAGTTTATCAGGCCATAATCCTCACGAGCAGTACTTC. It translates to CASSLSGHNPHEQYF.